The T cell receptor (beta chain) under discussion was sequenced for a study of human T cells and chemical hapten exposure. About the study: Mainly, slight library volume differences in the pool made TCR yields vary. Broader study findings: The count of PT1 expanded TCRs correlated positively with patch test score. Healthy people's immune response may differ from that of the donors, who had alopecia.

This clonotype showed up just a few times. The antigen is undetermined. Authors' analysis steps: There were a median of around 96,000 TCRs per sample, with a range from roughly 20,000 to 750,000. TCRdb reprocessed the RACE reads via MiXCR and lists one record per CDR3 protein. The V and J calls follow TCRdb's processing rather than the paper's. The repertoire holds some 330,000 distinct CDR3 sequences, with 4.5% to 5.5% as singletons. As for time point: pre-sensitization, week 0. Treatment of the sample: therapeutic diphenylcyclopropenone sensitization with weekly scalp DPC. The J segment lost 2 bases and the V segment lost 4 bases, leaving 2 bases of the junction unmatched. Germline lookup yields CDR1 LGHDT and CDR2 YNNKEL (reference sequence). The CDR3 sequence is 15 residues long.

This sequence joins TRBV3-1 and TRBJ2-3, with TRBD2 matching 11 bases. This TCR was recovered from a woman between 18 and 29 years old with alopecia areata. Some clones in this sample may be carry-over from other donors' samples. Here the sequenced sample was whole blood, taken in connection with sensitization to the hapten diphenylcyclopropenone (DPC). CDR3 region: CASSPTSGDTDTQYF. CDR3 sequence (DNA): TGTGCCAGCAGCCCGACTAGCGGGGACACAGATACGCAGTATTTT.